Given below is one TCR beta chain in context. Only in-frame clones appear in the TCRdb table, and some are missing; sequencing was by immunoSEQ multiplex PCR. The table records fewer than 1,500 clones, around 85% of them present only once. Per the germline V gene, CDR1 is SGHVS and CDR2 is FQNEAQ. The length of the CDR3 is 16 residues. The V segment lost 5 bases and the J segment 2 bases; nucleotides outside the gene matches: 9. This sample was included in a study of follicular helper T cells after annual influenza vaccination. Stated time point: 2015-2016 season, pre-vaccination. The TCR sequence derives from an adult who received the influenza vaccine. Sequenced here: CXCR5+ CD38+ circulating T follicular helper cells from blood, sampled on the day of influenza vaccination. Stated subset: circulating Tfh, non-naive CD4+CXCR5+PD-1+ (ICOS+CD38+ or ICOS-CD38-). The chain links TRBV7-8 to TRBJ2-7; 10 bases line up with TRBD1. DNA for the CDR3: TGTGCCAGCAGCCCACTGTCAGGACAGGGGGCCTACGAGCAGTACTTC. It translates to CASSPLSGQGAYEQYF.